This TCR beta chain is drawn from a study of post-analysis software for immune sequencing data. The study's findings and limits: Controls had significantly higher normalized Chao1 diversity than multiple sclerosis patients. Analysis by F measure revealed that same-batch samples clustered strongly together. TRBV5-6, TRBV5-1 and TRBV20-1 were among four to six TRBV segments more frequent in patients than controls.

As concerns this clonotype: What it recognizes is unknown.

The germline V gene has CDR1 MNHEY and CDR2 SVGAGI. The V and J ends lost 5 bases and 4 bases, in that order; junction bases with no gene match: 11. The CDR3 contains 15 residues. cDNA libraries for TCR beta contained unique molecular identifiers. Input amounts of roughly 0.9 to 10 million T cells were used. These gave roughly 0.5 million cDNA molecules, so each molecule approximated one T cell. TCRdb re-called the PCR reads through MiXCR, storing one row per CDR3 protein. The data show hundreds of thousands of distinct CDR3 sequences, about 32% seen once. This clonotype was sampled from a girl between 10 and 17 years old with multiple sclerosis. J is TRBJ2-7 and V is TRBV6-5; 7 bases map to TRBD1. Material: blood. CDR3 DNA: TGTGCCAGCAGTCCCCGTTTTAAGGGGGCATACGAGCAGTACTTC. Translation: CASSPRFKGAYEQYF.